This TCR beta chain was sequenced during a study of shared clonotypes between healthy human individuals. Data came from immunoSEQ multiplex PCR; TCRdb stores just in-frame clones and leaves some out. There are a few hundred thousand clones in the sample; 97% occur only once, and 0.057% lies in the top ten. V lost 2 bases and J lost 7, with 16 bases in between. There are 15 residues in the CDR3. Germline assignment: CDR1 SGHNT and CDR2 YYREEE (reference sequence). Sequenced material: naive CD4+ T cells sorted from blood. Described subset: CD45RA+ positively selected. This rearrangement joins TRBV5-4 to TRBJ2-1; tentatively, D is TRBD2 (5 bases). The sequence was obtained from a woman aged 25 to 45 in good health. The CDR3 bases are TGTGCCAGCAGCTTAGGTTTAGCGTCAGGTAATGAGCAGTTCTTC. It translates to CASSLGLASGNEQFF.